A selection of T cell receptor beta chains follows, all from one sample in a study of blood T cell repertoires in COVID-19. Data came from immunoSEQ multiplex PCR; TCRdb stores just in-frame clones and leaves some out. Among about 290,000 clones, approximately 86% were seen once, and the ten largest hold around 4.2%. The specimen sequenced was peripheral blood. These receptors came from a woman aged 45-65 years with active or convalescent COVID-19. Both conserved end residues are part of each CDR3. D genes are given only for firm matches. Where a row states a size, it is once, few, many or the class of an expanded clone; other rows omit it.

CDR3aa,CDR3nt,abundance,j_gene,v_gene,d_gene
CASSLGAGTGSNTEAFF,TGTGCCAGCAGCTTGGGAGCCGGGACAGGGTCGAACACTGAAGCTTTCTTT,-,TRBJ1-1,TRBV5-4,TRBD1
CASSGGTGTDSNQPQHF,TGTGCCAGCAGCGGAGGGACAGGGACAGACAGCAATCAGCCCCAGCATTTT,few,TRBJ1-5,TRBV5-5,TRBD1
CASSRDRSSYNSPLHF,TGTGCCAGCAGCCGGGACAGGAGCTCCTATAATTCACCCCTCCACTTT,-,TRBJ1-6,TRBV6-6,TRBD1
CASSPHGVEAFF,TGTGCCAGCAGTCCCCACGGAGTTGAAGCTTTCTTT,-,TRBJ1-1,TRBV2,-
CASSRTSGNTGELFF,TGTGCCAGCAGCCGGACTAGCGGAAACACCGGGGAGCTGTTTTTT,-,TRBJ2-2,TRBV3-1/TRBV3-2,TRBD2
CASSVDPRAGAGGNEQFF,TGTGCCAGCAGCGTAGACCCTCGAGCGGGAGCTGGGGGCAATGAGCAGTTCTTC,-,TRBJ2-1,TRBV9,TRBD2
CASGIQDTEAFF,TGTGCTAGTGGGATTCAGGACACTGAAGCTTTCTTT,-,TRBJ1-1,TRBV12-5,-
CASWEAVGGIQYF,TGTGCCAGCTGGGAGGCGGTGGGGGGCATTCAGTACTTC,many,TRBJ2-4,TRBV28,-
CASSQDVPSQYNEQFF,TGTGCCAGCAGCCAAGACGTGCCGTCTCAGTACAATGAGCAGTTCTTC,few,TRBJ2-1,TRBV14,-
CASSQDTVPNYGYTF,TGCGCCAGCAGCCAAGATACGGTTCCGAACTATGGCTACACCTTC,-,TRBJ1-2,TRBV4-1,-
CASSGWVGSPDTQYF,TGCGCCAGCAGCGGGTGGGTGGGGAGCCCAGATACGCAGTATTTT,-,TRBJ2-3,TRBV5-1,-
CAISGGGDEQFF,TGTGCCATCAGTGGGGGAGGGGATGAGCAGTTCTTC,-,TRBJ2-1,TRBV10-3,TRBD2
CATSDSGRTEAFF,TGTGCCACCAGTGATTCAGGGAGGACTGAAGCTTTCTTT,-,TRBJ1-1,TRBV24-1,-
CSVVQGRNNEQFF,TGCAGCGTTGTACAGGGCCGCAACAATGAGCAGTTCTTC,-,TRBJ2-1,TRBV29-1,-
CASSTIPRVGGRYCSYNEQFF,TGTGCCAGCAGCACTATCCCAAGAGTGGGCGGGAGGTACTGCTCCTACAATGAGCAGTTCTTC,-,TRBJ2-1,TRBV21-1,-
CATSQFQETQYF,TGTGCCACCTCACAGTTCCAAGAGACCCAGTACTTC,-,TRBJ2-5,TRBV6-5,-
CATSRELPGVSETQYF,TGTGCCACCAGCCGAGAACTCCCGGGGGTGTCAGAGACCCAGTACTTC,-,TRBJ2-5,TRBV15,-
CASSLIRGALGYTF,TGTGCCAGCAGCCTTATCCGGGGGGCGCTTGGCTACACCTTC,-,TRBJ1-2,TRBV14,-
CASSPWGGANYGYTF,TGTGCCAGCAGCCCCTGGGGAGGGGCGAACTATGGCTACACCTTC,-,TRBJ1-2,TRBV6-5,-
CAGSQLAGRSYEQYF,TGTGCCGGCAGCCAACTAGCGGGACGATCCTACGAGCAGTACTTC,-,TRBJ2-7,TRBV28,TRBD2
CASSHTSGSSYEQYF,TGTGCCAGCAGTCACACTAGCGGGAGCTCCTACGAGCAGTACTTC,-,TRBJ2-7,TRBV28,TRBD2
CASRLGGSSYNEQFF,TGTGCCAGCAGGTTGGGAGGGAGCTCCTACAATGAGCAGTTCTTC,-,TRBJ2-1,TRBV7-2,TRBD2
CASSLARLSYNEQFF,TGTGCCAGCAGCTTGGCTAGACTCTCTTACAATGAGCAGTTCTTC,-,TRBJ2-1,TRBV5-4,-
CASSELLAGGNEQFF,TGTGCCAGCAGTGAATTGCTAGCGGGAGGGAATGAGCAGTTCTTC,-,TRBJ2-1,TRBV2,TRBD2
CASSPRLGGLAGEETQYF,TGTGCCAGCTCCCCCCGGCTCGGGGGACTAGCGGGAGAAGAGACCCAGTACTTC,-,TRBJ2-5,TRBV18,TRBD2
CASSFSTSTGELFF,TGCGCCAGCAGCTTCTCGACTAGCACCGGGGAGCTGTTTTTT,-,TRBJ2-2,TRBV5-1,-
CASSSGQPMNTEAFF,TGCGCCAGCAGCTCGGGACAGCCCATGAACACTGAAGCTTTCTTT,-,TRBJ1-1,TRBV5-1,TRBD1
CTSSQDPPGQRRLPQYF,TGCACCAGCAGCCAAGACCCACCTGGACAGCGTAGACTTCCGCAGTATTTT,-,TRBJ2-3,TRBV1,-
CAVQTGRTDTQYF,TGTGCCGTCCAGACAGGGAGGACAGATACGCAGTATTTT,-,TRBJ2-3,TRBV6-5,-
CASSAASGSGLYEQYF,TGTGCCAGCAGCGCCGCCTCGGGGAGCGGCCTCTACGAGCAGTACTTC,-,TRBJ2-7,TRBV9,-
CAIGSGRNEQFF,TGTGCCATCGGTAGCGGGAGGAATGAGCAGTTCTTC,-,TRBJ2-1,TRBV6-5,TRBD2
CASSLGLAAKETQYF,TGCGCCAGCAGCTTGGGACTAGCAGCCAAAGAGACCCAGTACTTC,-,TRBJ2-5,TRBV5-1,TRBD2
CASSLGTGAYYEQYF,TGTGCCAGCAGCTTAGGAACAGGGGCCTACTACGAGCAGTACTTC,-,TRBJ2-7,TRBV7-2,TRBD1
CATSRDPMTGRTLGYTF,TGTGCCACCAGCAGAGATCCGATGACAGGTCGAACGTTGGGCTACACCTTC,-,TRBJ1-2,TRBV15,-
CAISSGTSDDEQFF,TGTGCCATCAGTTCCGGGACTAGCGACGATGAGCAGTTCTTC,-,TRBJ2-1,TRBV10-3,TRBD2
CASSTFRDRGNTGELFF,TGTGCCAGCTCCACCTTCCGGGACAGGGGTAACACCGGGGAGCTGTTTTTT,once,TRBJ2-2,TRBV18,TRBD1
CASSQAGNNQPQHF,TGTGCCAGCAGCCAAGCGGGTAACAATCAGCCCCAGCATTTT,-,TRBJ1-5,TRBV3-1/TRBV3-2,-
CATSDELQDKQNNTEAFF,TGTGCCACCAGTGATGAACTACAGGATAAACAAAATAACACTGAAGCTTTCTTT,few,TRBJ1-1,TRBV24-1,-
CASSEPAGAVDTQYF,TGTGCCAGCAGTGAGCCAGCGGGAGCAGTAGATACGCAGTATTTT,-,TRBJ2-3,TRBV2,TRBD2
CASSSLAGFEQFF,TGTGCCAGCAGCTCGCTAGCGGGATTTGAGCAGTTCTTC,-,TRBJ2-1,TRBV5-5,TRBD2
CASSEVAGPSQSEQFF,TGTGCCAGCAGTGAAGTAGCGGGGCCAAGCCAATCTGAGCAGTTCTTC,-,TRBJ2-1,TRBV2,TRBD2
CASSFRLVRGPDEQYF,TGTGCCAGCAGTTTTAGGTTGGTCAGGGGGCCCGACGAGCAGTACTTC,-,TRBJ2-7,TRBV27,TRBD1
CASSWGTGRETQYF,TGCGCCAGCAGCTGGGGGACAGGGAGGGAGACCCAGTACTTC,-,TRBJ2-5,TRBV5-1,TRBD1
CSVEGPGYGYTF,TGCAGCGTTGAAGGCCCAGGCTATGGCTACACCTTC,-,TRBJ1-2,TRBV29-1,-
CASSRDRGWETQYF,TGTGCCAGCAGCCGGGACAGGGGATGGGAGACCCAGTACTTC,-,TRBJ2-5,TRBV3-1/TRBV3-2,TRBD1
CASSLGTGYGYTF,TGCGCCAGCAGCTTGGGGACTGGCTATGGCTACACCTTC,-,TRBJ1-2,TRBV5-1,-
CASSPITGNDGYTF,TGTGCCAGCTCACCGATTACAGGGAACGATGGCTACACCTTC,-,TRBJ1-2,TRBV18,-
CAISESQWGEGANTEAFF,TGTGCCATCAGTGAGTCGCAGTGGGGAGAGGGGGCGAACACTGAAGCTTTCTTT,once,TRBJ1-1,TRBV10-3,TRBD1
CASSSGQGSYNEQFF,TGTGCCAGCAGCTCGGGACAGGGTTCCTACAATGAGCAGTTCTTC,-,TRBJ2-1,TRBV3-1/TRBV3-2,TRBD1
CASSFSGTDTQYF,TGTGCCAGCAGCTTTTCCGGGACAGATACGCAGTATTTT,-,TRBJ2-3,TRBV7-2,-
CATSRGDSNGLEAFF,TGTGCCACCAGCAGAGGAGACAGCAACGGGTTGGAAGCTTTCTTT,-,TRBJ1-1,TRBV15,-